These T cell receptor beta chains were read from a single sample in a study of beta chain features in type 1 diabetes. Clones were sequenced by immunoSEQ multiplex PCR, and TCRdb holds only the in-frame ones, with some missing. The table lists about 52,000 clones, about 40% of them singletons, with over 1.1% in the top ten. The sample was Tregs from blood. These receptors all come from a man under 40 with type 1 diabetes. The CDR3 runs from the conserved cysteine through the conserved F or W. A D gene is named only where the DNA matches it firmly. Size is stated for part of the rows, as once, few or many counts, or as a class when the clone is expanded.

>.|TRBJ2-6|few|TRBV28
CASSSTSSSGANVLTF
TGTGCCAGCAGTTCGACTAGTAGCTCTGGGGCCAACGTCCTGACTTTC
>.|TRBJ2-7|.|TRBV4-1
CASSFGQPNYSYEQYF
TGCGCCAGCAGCTTTGGACAGCCTAATTATTCCTACGAGCAGTACTTC
>.|TRBJ1-1|.|TRBV6-5
CASIAGYWVNAEAFF
TGTGCCAGCATCGCAGGGTACTGGGTAAACGCTGAAGCTTTCTTT
>TRBD2|TRBJ2-1|.|TRBV2
CAIVARTSGSGEQFF
TGTGCCATCGTCGCGAGGACTAGCGGGAGTGGTGAGCAGTTCTTC
>TRBD1|TRBJ2-1|few|TRBV9
CASSEGDRGYNEQFF
TGTGCCAGCAGTGAGGGGGACAGGGGCTACAATGAGCAGTTCTTC
>.|TRBJ2-3|.|TRBV29-1
CSVRGQKLFTDTQYF
TGCAGCGTTAGAGGACAGAAACTCTTCACAGATACGCAGTATTTT
>.|TRBJ2-2|.|TRBV5-1
CASSLAASSYTGELFF
TGCGCCAGCAGCTTGGCGGCTAGCAGCTACACCGGGGAGCTGTTTTTT
>TRBD2|TRBJ2-7|.|TRBV28
CASTFAGVAEQYF
TGTGCCAGCACGTTTGCGGGAGTAGCCGAGCAGTACTTC
>.|TRBJ1-2|.|TRBV11-2
CASSYQGGGYTF
TGTGCCAGCAGTTATCAAGGGGGTGGCTACACCTTC
>.|TRBJ1-1|.|TRBV28
CASSPRNRAEAFF
TGTGCCAGCAGTCCCCGAAACCGGGCTGAAGCTTTCTTT
>TRBD1|TRBJ2-2|.|TRBV5-1
CASSLAGQGRNTGELFF
TGCGCCAGCAGCTTGGCTGGACAGGGGAGGAACACCGGGGAGCTGTTTTTT
>.|TRBJ2-1|few|TRBV28
CASSNYLSNEQFF
TGTGCCAGCAGTAACTACCTATCCAATGAGCAGTTCTTC
>TRBD2|TRBJ2-7|.|TRBV28
CASRTGGETSGSTYEQYF
TGTGCCAGCAGAACGGGAGGAGAAACTAGCGGGAGTACCTACGAGCAGTACTTC
>.|TRBJ2-6|.|TRBV7-1
CASSVKVHEGQSRANVLTF
TGTGCCAGCAGCGTGAAAGTTCACGAGGGACAAAGTCGGGCCAACGTCCTGACTTTC
>TRBD1|TRBJ1-2|.|TRBV5-4
CASSLGDRGFYGYTF
TGTGCCAGCAGCTTGGGGGACAGGGGGTTCTATGGCTACACCTTC
>TRBD2|TRBJ2-2|few|TRBV13
CASSLRRLAVNTGELFF
TGTGCCAGCAGCTTACGTCGGCTAGCGGTAAACACCGGGGAGCTGTTTTTT
>TRBD2|TRBJ2-7|.|TRBV19
CASSSGRAVDEQYF
TGTGCCAGTAGTAGCGGGAGGGCCGTCGACGAGCAGTACTTC
>TRBD1|TRBJ2-1|.|TRBV5-1
CASSLGQGIHEQFF
TGCGCCAGCAGCTTAGGACAGGGAATCCATGAGCAGTTCTTC
>.|TRBJ2-3|.|TRBV7-2
CASSLASTDTQYF
TGTGCCAGCAGCTTGGCAAGCACAGATACGCAGTATTTT
>.|TRBJ1-1|few|TRBV7-9
CASSLKGLTEAFF
TGTGCCAGCAGCTTAAAGGGGTTGACTGAAGCTTTCTTT
>.|TRBJ2-2|.|TRBV7-2
CASSRNRLADTGELFF
TGTGCCAGCAGCCGAAATCGGCTAGCAGACACCGGGGAGCTGTTTTTT
>.|TRBJ2-7|.|TRBV29-1
CSVEEVPPGVYSYEQYF
TGCAGCGTTGAAGAAGTTCCTCCAGGGGTATACTCCTACGAGCAGTACTTC
>TRBD2|TRBJ2-1|few|TRBV11-3
CASSSSGGGGLEQFF
TGTGCCAGCAGCTCGAGCGGGGGAGGGGGTCTTGAGCAGTTCTTC
>.|TRBJ2-1|few|TRBV11-2
CASSLQGTLRDEQFF
TGTGCCAGCAGCTTGCAAGGGACTCTTAGGGATGAGCAGTTCTTC
>.|TRBJ2-4|.|TRBV5-1
CASSWGAGAKNIQYF
TGCGCCAGCAGCTGGGGAGCGGGAGCCAAAAACATTCAGTACTTC
>.|TRBJ1-2|.|TRBV20-1
CSAIIEGGYTF
TGCAGTGCCATCATAGAGGGAGGCTACACCTTC
>.|TRBJ1-4|.|TRBV28
CASGWAANEKLFF
TGTGCCAGCGGCTGGGCAGCTAATGAAAAACTGTTTTTT
>TRBD2|TRBJ2-6|.|TRBV5-6
CASSAGLAGIGGANVLTF
TGTGCCAGCAGCGCCGGACTAGCGGGAATAGGTGGGGCCAACGTCCTGACTTTC
>.|TRBJ1-2|.|TRBV29-1
CSVPLYRPNYGYTF
TGCAGCGTACCCCTCTACCGTCCTAACTATGGCTACACCTTC
>.|TRBJ2-3|few|TRBV6-5
CASSEVALAAQYF
TGTGCCAGCAGTGAAGTAGCGCTAGCAGCGCAGTATTTT
>TRBD2|TRBJ2-6|few|TRBV5-6
CASSWNRGAGANVLTF
TGTGCCAGCAGCTGGAACCGGGGGGCTGGGGCCAACGTCCTGACTTTC
>.|TRBJ2-5|.|TRBV6-5
CASRGPIPQETQYF
TGTGCCAGCAGGGGCCCGATTCCCCAAGAGACCCAGTACTTC
>TRBD1|TRBJ2-5|.|TRBV27
CASSSRTGEVETQYF
TGTGCCAGCAGTTCACGGACAGGGGAGGTAGAGACCCAGTACTTC
>.|TRBJ1-1|.|TRBV2
CASREDGDTEAFF
TGTGCCAGCAGGGAGGACGGAGACACTGAAGCTTTCTTT
>.|TRBJ2-7|.|TRBV19
CASSNPGHVYEQYF
TGTGCCAGTAGTAATCCAGGGCATGTCTACGAGCAGTACTTC
>.|TRBJ1-1|.|TRBV6-5
CASSSPGNFEAFF
TGTGCCAGCAGTTCGCCAGGGAATTTTGAAGCTTTCTTT
>TRBD1|TRBJ2-6|.|TRBV5-1
CASSFQGAQAGANVLTF
TGCGCCAGCAGCTTCCAGGGGGCGCAGGCTGGGGCCAACGTCCTGACTTTC
>TRBD1|TRBJ2-1|.|TRBV27
CASSFLQGAQTLGGNEQFF
TGTGCCAGCAGCTTCCTACAGGGGGCCCAAACCTTGGGGGGGAATGAGCAGTTCTTC
>TRBD1|TRBJ1-1|.|TRBV28
CASSFLGTGEAFF
TGTGCCAGCAGTTTCCTGGGGACAGGTGAAGCTTTCTTT
>TRBD2|TRBJ2-1|once|TRBV7-2
CASSLGRGRPNNEQFF
TGTGCCAGCAGCTTAGGGCGCGGGAGGCCCAACAATGAGCAGTTCTTC
>.|TRBJ2-4|.|TRBV28
CASREAAKNIQYF
TGTGCCAGCAGAGAGGCAGCCAAAAACATTCAGTACTTC
>TRBD2|TRBJ2-7|.|TRBV6-5
CASSSTLAVAQYF
TGTGCCAGCAGTTCAACACTAGCGGTTGCGCAGTACTTC
>.|TRBJ2-5|few|TRBV6-6
CASSYSWAEETQYF
TGTGCCAGCAGTTACTCTTGGGCCGAAGAGACCCAGTACTTC
>TRBD1|TRBJ2-1|.|TRBV4-3
CASSQGRGQDNEQFF
TGCGCCAGCAGTCAGGGCAGGGGGCAGGACAATGAGCAGTTCTTC
>.|TRBJ1-3|few|TRBV7-9
CASSFNRASGNTIYF
TGTGCCAGCAGCTTTAACAGGGCCTCTGGAAACACCATATATTTT
>TRBD2|TRBJ2-2|.|TRBV7-2
CASSKGLAGGTGELFF
TGTGCCAGCAGCAAGGGACTAGCGGGAGGCACCGGGGAGCTGTTTTTT
>.|TRBJ2-5|.|TRBV16
CASSTGQQETQYF
TGTGCCAGCAGCACTGGACAGCAAGAGACCCAGTACTTC
>TRBD2|TRBJ2-7|few|TRBV7-7
CASSPSGYLDEQYF
TGTGCCAGCAGTCCTAGCGGATATTTAGACGAGCAGTACTTC
>.|TRBJ2-7|.|TRBV4-1
CASSLRLTGTDVQYF
TGCGCCAGCAGCCTACGACTGACCGGGACTGATGTGCAGTACTTC
>TRBD1|TRBJ1-6|.|TRBV2
CASGQGGNSPLHF
TGTGCCAGCGGACAGGGGGGCAATTCACCCCTCCACTTT
>.|TRBJ1-6|.|TRBV2
CASSDVTDESPLHF
TGTGCCAGCAGTGATGTGACAGATGAATCACCCCTCCACTTT
>TRBD2|TRBJ2-7|.|TRBV5-4
CASSLSSGASYEQYF
TGTGCCAGCAGCTTGAGTAGCGGGGCTTCCTACGAGCAGTACTTC
>.|TRBJ2-2|.|TRBV30
CAFPGGANTGELFF
TGTGCCTTCCCCGGAGGGGCGAACACCGGGGAGCTGTTTTTT
>TRBD2|TRBJ2-7|.|TRBV7-9
CASSSSGRINEQYF
TGTGCCAGCAGCTCAAGCGGGAGAATCAACGAGCAGTACTTC
>.|TRBJ2-1|.|TRBV7-3
CASSLTREFNEQFF
TGTGCCAGCAGCTTAACTAGGGAGTTCAATGAGCAGTTCTTC
>TRBD1|TRBJ1-2|.|TRBV7-9
CASSRDSNYGYTF
TGTGCCAGCAGCCGGGACAGCAACTATGGCTACACCTTC
>TRBD1|TRBJ2-7|.|TRBV28
CASSLTGVNYEQYF
TGTGCCAGCAGTTTGACAGGGGTAAACTACGAGCAGTACTTC